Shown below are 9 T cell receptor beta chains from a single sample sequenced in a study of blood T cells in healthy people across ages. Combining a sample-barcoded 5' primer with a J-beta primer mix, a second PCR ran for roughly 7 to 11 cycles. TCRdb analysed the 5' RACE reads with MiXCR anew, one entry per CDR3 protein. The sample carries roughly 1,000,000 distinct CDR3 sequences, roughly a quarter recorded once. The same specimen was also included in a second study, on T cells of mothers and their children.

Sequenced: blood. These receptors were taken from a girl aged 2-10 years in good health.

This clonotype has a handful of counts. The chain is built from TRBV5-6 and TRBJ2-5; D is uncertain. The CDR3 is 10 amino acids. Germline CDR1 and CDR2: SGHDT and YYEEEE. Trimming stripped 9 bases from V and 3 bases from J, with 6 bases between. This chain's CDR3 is CANFEETQYF. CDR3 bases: TGTGCCAACTTCGAAGAGACCCAGTACTTC.

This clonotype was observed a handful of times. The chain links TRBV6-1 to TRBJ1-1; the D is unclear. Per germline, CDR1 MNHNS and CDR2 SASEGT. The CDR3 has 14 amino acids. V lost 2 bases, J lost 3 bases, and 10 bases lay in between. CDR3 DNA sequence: TGTGCCAGCAGTGAACTAGGACCGTACACTGAAGCTTTCTTT. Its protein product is CASSELGPYTEAFF.

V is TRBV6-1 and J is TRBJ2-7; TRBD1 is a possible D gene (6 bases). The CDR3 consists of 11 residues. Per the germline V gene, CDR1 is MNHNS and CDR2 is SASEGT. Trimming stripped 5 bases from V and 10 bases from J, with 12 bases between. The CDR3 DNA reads TGTGCCAGCAGTCTTATGGACAGTCAGTACTTC. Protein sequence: CASSLMDSQYF.

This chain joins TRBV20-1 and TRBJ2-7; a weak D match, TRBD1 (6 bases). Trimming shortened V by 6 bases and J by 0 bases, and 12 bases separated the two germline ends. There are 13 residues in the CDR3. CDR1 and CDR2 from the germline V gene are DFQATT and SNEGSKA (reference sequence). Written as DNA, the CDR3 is TGCAGTGCCTTCCGGGACATCTCCTACGAGCAGTACTTC. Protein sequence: CSAFRDISYEQYF.

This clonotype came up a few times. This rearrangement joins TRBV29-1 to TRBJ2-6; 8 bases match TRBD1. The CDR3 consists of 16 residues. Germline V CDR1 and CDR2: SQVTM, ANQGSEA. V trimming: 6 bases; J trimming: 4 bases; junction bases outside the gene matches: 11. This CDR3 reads CSVREAQGAGANVLTF. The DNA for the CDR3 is TGCAGCGTGAGAGAGGCCCAGGGGGCCGGGGCCAACGTCCTGACTTTC. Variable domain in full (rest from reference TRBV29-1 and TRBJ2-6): SAVISQKPSRDICQRGTSLTIQCQVDSQVTMMFWYRQQPGQSLTLIATANQGSEATYESGFVIDKFPISRPNLTFSTLTVSNMSPEDSSIYLCSVREAQGAGANVLTFGAGSRLTVL.

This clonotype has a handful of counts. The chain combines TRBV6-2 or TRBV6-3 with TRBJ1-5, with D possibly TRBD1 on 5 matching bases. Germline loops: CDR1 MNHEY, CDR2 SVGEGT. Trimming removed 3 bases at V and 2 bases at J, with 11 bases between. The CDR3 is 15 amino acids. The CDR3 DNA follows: TGTGCCAGCAGTTATGGTGTAGGGGGCAATCAGCCCCAGCATTTT. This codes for CASSYGVGGNQPQHF.

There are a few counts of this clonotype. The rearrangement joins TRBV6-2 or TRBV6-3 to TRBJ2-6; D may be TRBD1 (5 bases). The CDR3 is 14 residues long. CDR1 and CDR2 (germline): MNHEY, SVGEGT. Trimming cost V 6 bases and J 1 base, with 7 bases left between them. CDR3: CASSDRSGANVLTF. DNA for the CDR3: TGTGCCAGCAGCGACAGATCTGGGGCCAACGTCCTGACTTTC.

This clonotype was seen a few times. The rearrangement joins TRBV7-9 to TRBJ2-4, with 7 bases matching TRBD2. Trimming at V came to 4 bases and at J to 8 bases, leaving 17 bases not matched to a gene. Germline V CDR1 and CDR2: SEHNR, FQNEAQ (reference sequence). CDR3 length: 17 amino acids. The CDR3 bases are TGTGCCAGCAGCTCTCCGAGGGAGGGGCAGGGAAAGGACATTCAGTACTTC. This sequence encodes CASSSPREGQGKDIQYF.

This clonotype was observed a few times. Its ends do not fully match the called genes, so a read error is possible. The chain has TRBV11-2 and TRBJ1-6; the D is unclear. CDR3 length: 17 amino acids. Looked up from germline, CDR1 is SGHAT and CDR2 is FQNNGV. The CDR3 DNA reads TGTGCCAGCAGACCCGAGGGCTCCAGCTCCTATAATCCACCCCTCCACTTT. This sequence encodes CASRPEGSSSYNPPLHF. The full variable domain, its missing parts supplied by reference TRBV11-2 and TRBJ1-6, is EAGVAQSPRYKIIEKRQSVAFWCNPISGHATLYWYQQILGQGPKLLIQFQNNGVVDDSQLPKDRFSAERLKGVDSTLKIQPAKLEDSAVYLCASRPEGSSSYNPPLHFGNGTRLTVT.